This is a list of T cell receptor beta chains from one sample in a study of Ad26.COV2.S vaccination and SARS-CoV-2 variants. The method was immunoSEQ multiplex PCR; TCRdb's version includes in-frame clones alone and lacks a portion of them. The sample holds roughly 270,000 clones, around 87% seen once. The sample in question was peripheral blood, obtained in a trial of Ad26.COV2.S vaccine versus placebo. The receptors come from a person aged 18-60 years who received the Ad26.COV2.S COVID-19 vaccine or a placebo. Both conserved end residues are part of each CDR3. The D gene is left open where the match is weak. Only some rows state a clone size, as once, few, many or a class for expanded clones.

clone size,J gene,D gene,V gene,CDR3 DNA,CDR3 protein
NA,TRBJ2-7,NA,TRBV27,TGTGCCAGCAGTTCCCAGGGGAGCTACGAGCAGTACTTC,CASSSQGSYEQYF
once,TRBJ1-1,NA,TRBV6-4,TGTGCCAGCAGTAAGGGGATGGGCACTGAAGCTTTCTTT,CASSKGMGTEAFF
NA,TRBJ1-5,NA,TRBV6-5,TGTGCCAGCAGTCGGGACTTAAGCAATCAGCCCCAGCATTTT,CASSRDLSNQPQHF
once,TRBJ1-2,NA,TRBV5-6,TGTGCCAGCAGCTTGGAGCCTTATGGCTACACCTTC,CASSLEPYGYTF
NA,TRBJ1-4,NA,TRBV5-6,TGTGCCAGCAGCCCATCACTCCGGATTAATGAAAAACTGTTTTTT,CASSPSLRINEKLFF
NA,TRBJ1-1,NA,TRBV6-5,TGTGCCAGCAGTTACGCCGGGGCTGGGACTGAAGCTTTCTTT,CASSYAGAGTEAFF
NA,TRBJ2-7,TRBD1,TRBV5-1,TGCGCCAGCAGCTTCACGACAGGGGTGACCTACGAGCAGTACTTC,CASSFTTGVTYEQYF
NA,TRBJ2-6,NA,TRBV2,TGTGCCAGCAGTTTAGTAAGGGCCAACGTCCTGACTTTC,CASSLVRANVLTF
NA,TRBJ1-1,NA,TRBV4-1,TGCGCCAGCAGCCACCGGACAGAGGCTGAAGCTTTCTTT,CASSHRTEAEAFF
once,TRBJ2-1,NA,TRBV20-1,TGCAGTGCTGCCTACAATGAGCAGTTCTTC,CSAAYNEQFF
NA,TRBJ2-1,NA,TRBV5-4,TGTGCCAGCAGCAATCAACAGGTTTTGAGCTCCTACAATGAGCAGTTCTTC,CASSNQQVLSSYNEQFF
NA,TRBJ2-7,NA,TRBV27,TGTGCCAGCAGTCCCACTCGAGTGCTATACGAGCAGTACTTC,CASSPTRVLYEQYF
NA,TRBJ1-2,TRBD1,TRBV9,TGTGCCAGCAGCACACAGACAGGGGTGGGCTATGGCTACACCTTC,CASSTQTGVGYGYTF
NA,TRBJ2-1,TRBD2,TRBV6-5,TGTGCCAGCAGTCGCCCCGGACTAGCGGGCATGGAGCAGTTCTTC,CASSRPGLAGMEQFF
NA,TRBJ2-2,NA,TRBV29-1,TGCAGCGCAATTAGTTGGGGTTCCGGGGAGCTGTTTTTT,CSAISWGSGELFF
NA,TRBJ2-7,NA,TRBV5-1,TGCGCCAGCAGCCCCGGGTCTCCCGACGAGCAGTACTTC,CASSPGSPDEQYF
few,TRBJ1-1,TRBD1,TRBV10-1,TGCGCCAGCAGTTTCCTAGAGGGACAGGGAAAAGCTTTCTTT,CASSFLEGQGKAFF
once,TRBJ2-3,TRBD1,TRBV9,TGTGCCAGCAGCGTAGGTCCGCCCCAGGGGGTGAGCACAGATACGCAGTATTTT,CASSVGPPQGVSTDTQYF
NA,TRBJ2-7,NA,TRBV7-3,TGTGCCAGCAGCTTACGCCGAGGGGTAGAGCAGTACTTC,CASSLRRGVEQYF
NA,TRBJ2-3,NA,TRBV11-2,TGTGCCAGCAGCTTAGCGGGGACCGGTACGCAGTATTTT,CASSLAGTGTQYF
NA,TRBJ1-2,NA,TRBV9,TGTGCCAGCAGCCGGGTCTATGGCTACACCTTC,CASSRVYGYTF
few,TRBJ2-3,TRBD2,TRBV29-1,TGCAGCGCCCGCGGACTAGCGGGAATAACAGATACGCAGTATTTT,CSARGLAGITDTQYF
NA,TRBJ1-2,NA,TRBV12-3/TRBV12-4,TGTGCCAGTAACAGGGACCTCGTTGGCTACACCTTC,CASNRDLVGYTF
NA,TRBJ1-1,NA,TRBV5-6,TGTGCCAGCAGCTTGGCAGGCCTGAGGGCTTTCTTT,CASSLAGLRAFF
NA,TRBJ2-3,NA,TRBV10-3,TGTGCCATCAGTGCACCCCTAACAGATACGCAGTATTTT,CAISAPLTDTQYF
NA,TRBJ1-5,NA,TRBV12-3/TRBV12-4,TGTGCCAGCAGCCCAGGACTCCTCAGGCCCCAGCATTTT,CASSPGLLRPQHF
NA,TRBJ2-7,TRBD2,TRBV10-1,TGCGCCAGCAGTGGCGGGAGGGGCCCCTACGAGCAGTACTTC,CASSGGRGPYEQYF
NA,TRBJ1-4,TRBD1,TRBV27,TGTGCCAGCAAAGGACAGGGGGCTAATGAAAAACTGTTTTTT,CASKGQGANEKLFF
NA,TRBJ1-3,NA,TRBV5-6,TGTGCCAGCAGCTTGGGGCGGAACACCATATATTTT,CASSLGRNTIYF
NA,TRBJ1-4,TRBD1,TRBV7-9,TGTGCCAGCAGCGGTCCAACAAGACAGGGGGGGAATAATGAAAAACTGTTTTTT,CASSGPTRQGGNNEKLFF
NA,TRBJ1-1,TRBD1,TRBV19,TGTGCCAGTAACCCCTCGGGCAGGGGGGCCGGGGGTGAAGCTTTCTTT,CASNPSGRGAGGEAFF
few,TRBJ1-1,NA,TRBV3-1/TRBV3-2,TGTGCCAGCAGCCAAAGGCAGTCGAACACTGAAGCTTTCTTT,CASSQRQSNTEAFF
NA,TRBJ2-7,TRBD2,TRBV19,TGTGCCAGTAGTTCGATTGTCGGGACTAGCGGGCGTTTCTCCTACGAGCAGTACTTC,CASSSIVGTSGRFSYEQYF
NA,TRBJ2-2,NA,TRBV5-1,TGCGCCAGCAGCTTGCTCGCGAACACCGGGGAGCTGTTTTTT,CASSLLANTGELFF
NA,TRBJ2-7,TRBD1,TRBV19,TGTGCCAGTAGTATAGCCCTGGGACAGGGGTACCCCTACGAGCAGTACTTC,CASSIALGQGYPYEQYF
NA,TRBJ2-3,NA,TRBV5-1,TGCGCCAGCGGCTACACAGATACGCAGTATTTT,CASGYTDTQYF
once,TRBJ1-2,NA,TRBV7-2,TGTGCCAGCAGCTTAGACGACAGGCTTGCTGGCTACACCTTC,CASSLDDRLAGYTF
NA,TRBJ2-3,TRBD2,TRBV7-9,TGTGCCAGCAGCGGGGGACTAGCGTCCTTCACAGATACGCAGTATTTT,CASSGGLASFTDTQYF
NA,TRBJ2-7,NA,TRBV29-1,TGCAGCGTTGAGGTAGTGGGTTCGGACTACGAGCAGTACTTC,CSVEVVGSDYEQYF
NA,TRBJ1-2,NA,TRBV2,TGTGCCAGCCCGAGGGGGGGGCGCGTTAACTATGGCTACACCTTC,CASPRGGRVNYGYTF
NA,TRBJ1-1,NA,TRBV7-9,TGTGCCAGCAGCCTCACCCCCTACACTGAAGCTTTCTTT,CASSLTPYTEAFF
NA,TRBJ1-3,NA,TRBV4-1,TGCGCCAGCAGCCAAATCCCAGGGGAAAACACCATATATTTT,CASSQIPGENTIYF
NA,TRBJ2-7,NA,TRBV3-1/TRBV3-2,TGTGCCAGCAGCCAAGTTTCTTCGATTTGGCACGAGCAGTACTTC,CASSQVSSIWHEQYF
NA,TRBJ1-1,NA,TRBV5-1,TGCGCCAGCAGCTCACAGGGTGGGAACACTGAAGCTTTCTTT,CASSSQGGNTEAFF
NA,TRBJ2-7,TRBD2,TRBV7-6,TGTGCCAGCAGCTTAGATTCGGGTAGCGGGATATACGAGCAGTACTTC,CASSLDSGSGIYEQYF
few,TRBJ2-2,NA,TRBV5-1,TGCGCCAGCAGTTTCGACCCAGGGCGGGTCGGGGAGCTGTTTTTT,CASSFDPGRVGELFF
NA,TRBJ2-3,NA,TRBV5-1,TGCGCCAGCAGCCCGGCAGGGAGGGATACGCAGTATTTT,CASSPAGRDTQYF
NA,TRBJ2-6,NA,TRBV5-6,TGTGCCAGCAGCTTGGTGTGGGACGTACGAAGCTCTGGGGCCAACGTCCTGACTTTC,CASSLVWDVRSSGANVLTF
NA,TRBJ1-1,NA,TRBV6-5,TGTGCCAGCAGTTACTCTGTCGGGACACTGTCCACTGAAGCTTTCTTT,CASSYSVGTLSTEAFF
NA,TRBJ1-1,NA,TRBV6-5,TGTGCCAGCAGTTCCCAGCTAGGATCAGGGCGGAGGGAAGCTTTCTTT,CASSSQLGSGRREAFF
NA,TRBJ1-2,TRBD1,TRBV27,TGTGCCAGCAGTCCGCGAGAGGTAGGGACAGCCCAGTATGGCTACACCTTC,CASSPREVGTAQYGYTF
NA,TRBJ2-5,TRBD2,TRBV4-2,TGTGCCAGCAGCCAAGCAGAGACTAGCGGGGGGGCCGGGGAGACCCAGTACTTC,CASSQAETSGGAGETQYF
NA,TRBJ2-7,NA,TRBV11-2,TGTGCCAGCAGCACCCAACTAGATCTTGGGCGCGAGCAGTACTTC,CASSTQLDLGREQYF
many,TRBJ1-1,NA,TRBV9,TGTGCCAGCAGCTTCGGGGATGGCACTGAAGCTTTCTTT,CASSFGDGTEAFF
once,TRBJ2-1,TRBD2,TRBV5-6,TGTGCCAGCAGCTCCGGTCTAGCGGGAGGGTGGGATGAGCAGTTCTTC,CASSSGLAGGWDEQFF
NA,TRBJ2-7,TRBD1,TRBV15,TGTGCCACCAGCAGGGACAGGGGGGCCTACGAGCAGTACTTC,CATSRDRGAYEQYF
NA,TRBJ2-1,TRBD1,TRBV18,TGTGCCAGCTCACCACTAACAGGGGGTGGGAATGAGCAGTTCTTC,CASSPLTGGGNEQFF
NA,TRBJ1-2,NA,TRBV30,TGTGCCTGGACGGGCAAAACGAACTATGGCTACACCTTC,CAWTGKTNYGYTF
NA,TRBJ2-7,NA,TRBV3-1/TRBV3-2,TGTGCCAGCAGCCAAGATACAGGGAGAAACGAGCAGTACTTC,CASSQDTGRNEQYF
NA,TRBJ1-1,NA,TRBV10-3,TGTGCCATCAGTCCTTCAGGGAACACTGAAGCTTTCTTT,CAISPSGNTEAFF